These T cell receptor beta chains were read from a single sample in a study of T cell responses to AZD1222 COVID-19 vaccine. Repertoires were generated with immunoSEQ multiplex PCR, while TCRdb's copy carries only in-frame clones and drops some. This table has about 150,000 clones, almost 95% appearing once. Material: peripheral blood, obtained on day 0 of AZD1222 vaccination. The receptors originated from an adult in good health. Each CDR3 is given with its conserved first and last residue. D genes are given only for firm matches. Size tells how often a clone was seen (once, few, many) or the class of an expanded clone, and some rows leave it out.

v_gene	j_gene	d_gene	abundance	CDR3aa	CDR3nt
TRBV5-1	TRBJ2-5	-	once	CASSLFPKETQYF	TGCGCCAGCAGCTTATTTCCTAAAGAGACCCAGTACTTC
TRBV9	TRBJ1-2	-	-	CASSAGAGALGYGYTF	TGTGCCAGCAGCGCGGGGGCGGGGGCCCTTGGCTATGGCTACACCTTC
TRBV6-1	TRBJ2-4	TRBD2	-	CASSEALPSGSGGAKNIQYF	TGTGCCAGCAGTGAAGCGCTTCCTAGCGGGAGTGGAGGGGCCAAAAACATTCAGTACTTC
TRBV19	TRBJ1-1	-	-	CASSIGFNTEAFF	TGTGCCAGTAGTATTGGTTTCAACACTGAAGCTTTCTTT
TRBV7-8	TRBJ1-1	-	-	CASSLRSVNTEAFF	TGTGCCAGCAGCTTAAGGTCAGTGAACACTGAAGCTTTCTTT
TRBV30	TRBJ1-3	-	-	CAWSQGSGNTIYF	TGTGCCTGGAGTCAAGGTTCTGGAAACACCATATATTTT
TRBV30	TRBJ1-3	-	once	CAWSVTAGNTIYF	TGTGCCTGGAGTGTAACGGCTGGAAACACCATATATTTT
TRBV6-2/TRBV6-3	TRBJ1-1	TRBD1	-	CASSKGQGVTEAFF	TGTGCCAGCAGTAAGGGACAGGGGGTAACTGAAGCTTTCTTT
TRBV4-3	TRBJ2-7	TRBD2	-	CASSQERRTGLAGALEEQYF	TGCGCCAGCAGCCAAGAGAGGAGGACAGGACTAGCGGGGGCCTTAGAGGAGCAGTACTTC
TRBV11-2	TRBJ2-1	-	-	CASSRGLGGPYNEQFF	TGTGCCAGCAGTCGAGGGCTGGGGGGCCCCTACAATGAGCAGTTCTTC
TRBV4-1	TRBJ2-3	TRBD1	-	CASSQDGTGSLSDTQYF	TGCGCCAGCAGCCAAGATGGGACAGGGTCCCTCTCCGATACGCAGTATTTT
TRBV6-6	TRBJ1-5	-	-	CASSSPGYSNQPQHF	TGTGCCAGCAGTTCCCCCGGGTATAGCAATCAGCCCCAGCATTTT
TRBV3-1/TRBV3-2	TRBJ2-4	-	-	CASSHRGYRQYF	TGTGCCAGCAGCCACCGTGGATACAGGCAGTACTTC
TRBV11-2	TRBJ2-7	TRBD2	-	CASSLARLAGGQEQYF	TGTGCCAGCAGCTTAGCTCGACTAGCGGGAGGGCAGGAGCAGTACTTC
TRBV9	TRBJ2-4	-	-	CASSVQPGTKNIQYF	TGTGCCAGCAGCGTTCAACCGGGAACCAAAAACATTCAGTACTTC
TRBV5-6	TRBJ2-7	-	-	CASSRDISSYEQYF	TGTGCCAGCAGCAGGGACATCAGTTCCTACGAGCAGTACTTC
TRBV28	TRBJ1-2	-	-	CASSLVSGIYGYTF	TGTGCCAGCAGTTTAGTATCAGGGATCTATGGCTACACCTTC
TRBV5-5	TRBJ2-7	TRBD1	-	CASTLGTGGYEQYF	TGTGCCAGCACCCTTGGGACAGGGGGCTACGAGCAGTACTTC
TRBV12-5	TRBJ2-5	-	-	CASGSEGETQYF	TGTGCTAGTGGTTCGGAAGGAGAGACCCAGTACTTC
TRBV6-4	TRBJ2-1	TRBD1	-	CASSRTGPPLNEQFF	TGTGCCAGCAGTCGGACAGGCCCGCCCCTAAATGAGCAGTTCTTC
TRBV5-1	TRBJ2-7	-	-	CASSLVGGVEQYF	TGCGCCAGCAGCTTGGTGGGAGGTGTCGAGCAGTACTTC
TRBV28	TRBJ2-7	-	-	CASSRPTGHSYEQYF	TGTGCCAGCAGCCGTCCAACAGGCCACTCCTACGAGCAGTACTTC
TRBV28	TRBJ1-2	TRBD1	-	CASSLGQGNGYTF	TGTGCCAGCAGCCTGGGACAGGGCAATGGCTACACCTTC
TRBV15	TRBJ1-4	TRBD1	-	CATRRPGQGTPTNEKLFF	TGTGCCACCAGAAGACCGGGACAGGGGACACCAACTAATGAAAAACTGTTTTTT
TRBV4-1	TRBJ2-1	-	-	CASSQAVAGPRYNEQFF	TGCGCCAGCAGCCAAGCAGTGGCCGGGCCCCGCTACAATGAGCAGTTCTTC
TRBV18	TRBJ1-2	-	-	CASSPTRGSGYGYTF	TGTGCCAGCTCACCGACTCGGGGGTCTGGCTATGGCTACACCTTC
TRBV5-1	TRBJ2-5	-	-	CASSLYLGETQYF	TGCGCCAGCAGCTTGTATCTGGGGGAGACCCAGTACTTC
TRBV29-1	TRBJ1-1	-	-	CSVEGLGGAHTEAFF	TGCAGCGTTGAAGGTCTGGGGGGGGCGCACACTGAAGCTTTCTTT
TRBV30	TRBJ1-3	-	-	CAEGRAGISGNTIYF	TGTGCCGAAGGTCGGGCAGGGATCTCTGGAAACACCATATATTTT
TRBV12-3/TRBV12-4	TRBJ1-2	-	-	CASSLAGSYGYTF	TGTGCCAGCAGTTTAGCAGGGAGCTATGGCTACACCTTC
TRBV6-5	TRBJ2-5	TRBD1	-	CASSLQGGFQETQYF	TGTGCCAGCAGCCTACAGGGGGGATTCCAAGAGACCCAGTACTTC
TRBV3-1/TRBV3-2	TRBJ2-1	-	-	CASSQDPTGLYNEQFF	TGTGCCAGCAGCCAAGATCCCACAGGACTCTACAATGAGCAGTTCTTC
TRBV2	TRBJ2-7	-	-	CASNRKQPGSYEQYF	TGTGCCAGCAATCGTAAACAGCCGGGCTCCTACGAGCAGTACTTC
TRBV10-3	TRBJ1-1	TRBD1	-	CAISEEGQGRTEAFF	TGTGCCATCAGTGAGGAGGGACAGGGGAGGACTGAAGCTTTCTTT